The next 28 T cell receptor beta chains were all read from a single sample in a study of blood T cells in healthy people across ages. Together with a sample-barcoded 5' primer, a J-beta primer mix was included in a second PCR lasting about 7 to 11 cycles. In TCRdb, the 5' RACE reads were re-called with MiXCR into one record per CDR3 protein. The data hold fewer than 800,000 distinct CDR3 sequences, with approximately 30% observed a single time. The sequenced material came from blood. These receptors originate from an elderly woman in good health.

Only a few counts were recorded for this clonotype. This may arise from a read error, as a much more abundant clone is one base away. The chain combines TRBV11-2 with TRBJ2-3; TRBD1 matches 9 bases. Looked up from germline, CDR1 is SGHAT and CDR2 is FQNNGV. CDR3 size: 16 residues. The CDR3: CANSITGTGSTDTQYF. CDR3 bases: TGTGCCAACAGCATAACCGGGACAGGGAGCACAGATACGCAGTATTTT.

The sample holds many counts of this clonotype. This chain connects TRBV4-2 to TRBJ2-3, with D tentatively TRBD1 or TRBD2 (6 bases each). The CDR3 extends over 19 amino acids. The V end was cut by 0 bases, the J end by 2 bases, with 21 bases between. The V gene's germline CDR1 is LGHNA and CDR2 YNFKEQ. The CDR3 DNA sequence: TGTGCCAGCAGCCAAGACCTTCGTTTGGGGGGCCTTTCCACAGATACGCAGTATTTT. Translating gives CASSQDLRLGGLSTDTQYF.

The table lists this clonotype with a few counts. The chain has TRBV19 and TRBJ2-5; 11 bases match TRBD1. Germline V gene data show CDR1 as LNHDA and CDR2 as SQIVND (reference sequence). The CDR3 totals 15 residues. V was clipped by 3 bases and J by 9 bases; unmatched bases: 9. DNA of the CDR3: TGTGCCAGTAGTATGGTGGACAGGGGGCTTGGGGCCCAGTACTTC. Translation gives CASSMVDRGLGAQYF.

The rearrangement uses TRBV7-8 and TRBJ2-5; TRBD2 matches 10 bases. Germline-derived CDR1 and CDR2 are SGHVS and FQNEAQ. The CDR3 consists of 15 residues. Losses at the gene ends were 4 bases for V and 2 bases for J; bases not matched to a gene: 4. CDR3 coding DNA: TGTGCCAGCAGCTCTGGGACTAGCGATCAAGAGACCCAGTACTTC. This sequence encodes CASSSGTSDQETQYF.

This clonotype was observed a single time. The V call is TRBV10-3, the J call TRBJ2-1; 8 bases are shared with TRBD2. The CDR3 totals 16 residues. After removal of 6 bases from V and 8 bases from J, the junction contained 15 bases not matched to a gene. The germline V gene encodes CDR1 ENHRY and CDR2 SYGVKD. The CDR3 loop is CAISWGREGLYDEQFF. CDR3 nucleotide sequence: TGTGCCATCAGCTGGGGCCGGGAGGGCCTTTACGATGAGCAGTTCTTC.

This clonotype was seen ten or more times. This chain uses TRBV6-6 with TRBJ1-2; no clear D. V lost 4 bases and J 3 bases, leaving 9 bases between the germline ends. The CDR3 has 13 residues. From germline, CDR1 is MNHNY and CDR2 SVGAGI (reference sequence). The CDR3 reads CASSFDGYYGYTF. The CDR3 bases are TGTGCCAGCAGTTTTGACGGGTACTATGGCTACACCTTC.

The chain links TRBV20-1 to TRBJ2-3; 12 nucleotides agree with TRBD2. V shed 6 bases and J 5 bases; nucleotides not matched to a gene: 9. CDR1 and CDR2 (germline): DFQATT, SNEGSKA (reference sequence). The CDR3 totals 15 residues. CDR3 nucleotides: TGCAGTGCAAACCGTCTAGCGGGGGGGCGAGATACGCAGTATTTT. Translated, it gives CSANRLAGGRDTQYF.

This clonotype occurred many times. This rearrangement joins TRBV12-3 or TRBV12-4 to TRBJ2-7, with TRBD2 identical over 9 bases. There are 14 residues in the CDR3. Trimming at V came to 4 bases and at J to 3 bases, leaving 4 bases not matched to a gene. In DNA form, the CDR3 reads TGTGCCAGCAGTTCAGGCGGGGGGGTCTACGAGCAGTACTTC. This codes for CASSSGGGVYEQYF.

The chain is built from TRBV6-1 and TRBJ1-1; D may be TRBD1 (5 bases). CDR1 and CDR2 from the germline V gene are MNHNS and SASEGT. This CDR3 spans 11 amino acids. V gave up 7 bases and J gave up 5 bases, with 8 bases separating them. The CDR3 DNA sequence: TGTGCCAGCATACAGGAAACTGAAGCTTTCTTT. It specifies CASIQETEAFF.

V is TRBV5-1 and J is TRBJ1-1; 7 positions match TRBD1. Germline V gene lookup returns CDR1 SGHRS and CDR2 YFSETQ. Trimming took 4 bases from V and 1 from J; bases not matched to a gene: 7. This CDR3 is 15 amino acids long. CDR3 coding DNA: TGCGCCAGCAGCGAGGCAGGGGGGAGGAACACTGAAGCTTTCTTT. This translates into CASSEAGGRNTEAFF.

This clonotype was seen repeatedly, ten times or more. CDR3 residues: CASSLRIGTDPPEQYF. The CDR3 DNA sequence: TGTGCCAGCAGTTTGCGAATAGGGACAGACCCACCCGAGCAGTACTTC. The chain uses TRBV12-3 or TRBV12-4 and TRBJ2-7; 7 bases align to TRBD1. The V segment lost 3 bases and the J segment 6 bases; nucleotides outside the gene matches: 14. CDR3 length: 16 amino acids.

The V gene is TRBV11-2, the J gene TRBJ2-3; a weak D match, TRBD1 (5 bases). V was trimmed by 4 bases and J by 0 bases, leaving 14 bases between them. The V gene's germline CDR1 is SGHAT and CDR2 FQNNGV. The CDR3 is 16 residues long. CDR3 bases: TGTGCCAGCAGCTCCCGACAGTCCCCTAGCACAGATACGCAGTATTTT. Translating it yields CASSSRQSPSTDTQYF.

Concerning this clonotype itself: A read error may explain this, as a much larger clone is one base away. The chain is built from TRBV6-2 or TRBV6-3 and TRBJ2-5; no definite D call. The J call could be wrong; TRBJ2-7 is a better fit for the DNA end. The germline V gene encodes CDR1 MNHEY and CDR2 SVGEGT. This CDR3 region has 12 residues. CDR3 region: CASSKGGREQYF. The CDR3 DNA reads as TGTGCCAGCAGTAAGGGTGGTCGCGAGCAGTACTTC.

V usage is TRBV20-1 and J usage is TRBJ2-4; 8 positions match TRBD1. The end of the DNA fits TRBJ2-5 better, so the J call may be wrong. The CDR3 loop spans 13 amino acids. Germline CDR1 DFQATT, CDR2 SNEGSKA (reference sequence). The chain's CDR3 is CSASRDRGETQYF. CDR3 bases: TGCAGTGCTAGCCGCGACAGGGGAGAGACCCAGTACTTC.

The chain uses TRBV5-4 and TRBJ1-1; TRBD1 matches at 8 bases. V lost 4 bases to trimming and J lost 1 base; unmatched junction nucleotides: 3. Germline V gene lookup returns CDR1 SGHNT and CDR2 YYREEE (reference sequence). The CDR3 is 14 amino acids. The CDR3 loop is CASSGTGQNTEAFF. The CDR3 bases are TGTGCCAGCAGCGGGACAGGTCAGAACACTGAAGCTTTCTTT.

This clonotype has more than one count but fewer than ten. This may be a read error, as it is one base from a much larger clone. This chain connects TRBV2 to TRBJ2-1; 8 bases agree with TRBD1. TRBJ2-7 explains the end of the DNA better; the J call may be wrong. The CDR3 has 16 residues. Per germline, CDR1 SNHLY and CDR2 FYNNEI. CDR3 loop: CASSPPGQVTYNEQYF. The CDR3 bases are TGTGCCAGCAGTCCTCCGGGACAGGTAACCTACAATGAGCAGTACTTC.

This clonotype showed up just a few times. The CDR3 DNA reads TGCGCCAGCAGTGATCCGAAGGGTTGGGGGATTTTGAACACTGAAGCTTTCTTT. Translation gives CASSDPKGWGILNTEAFF. The rearrangement uses TRBV10-2 and TRBJ1-1, with a possible D match to TRBD1 (5 bases). Germline V gene data show CDR1 as WSHSY and CDR2 as SAAADI. CDR3 length: 18 residues. The germline V and J ends were trimmed by 3 bases and 0 bases, with 20 bases remaining between them.

This clonotype was observed at least ten times. This chain joins TRBV20-1 and TRBJ2-3, with 10 bases aligning to TRBD2. CDR1 is DFQATT and CDR2 is SNEGSKA in the germline V gene (reference sequence). The CDR3 runs to 17 residues. V shed 0 bases, J shed 1 base, and the junction held 7 bases outside the gene matches. The CDR3: CSARDITSGEGTDTQYF. As DNA, the CDR3 is TGCAGTGCTAGAGATATAACTAGCGGGGAGGGCACAGATACGCAGTATTTT.

The V call is TRBV4-3, the J call TRBJ1-4, with TRBD1 identical over 7 bases. This CDR3 has 15 amino acids. From germline, CDR1 is LGHNA and CDR2 YSLEER. V shed 4 bases and J 8 bases; nucleotides not matched to a gene: 10. The CDR3 sequence: CASSRELGGREKLFF. In DNA, the CDR3 is TGCGCCAGCAGCCGAGAGCTAGGGGGCCGGGAAAAACTGTTTTTT.

For the CDR3, the DNA is TGTGCCACACAGGCGCCTAGCTATGGCTACACCTTC. Its protein is CATQAPSYGYTF. The rearrangement uses TRBV15 and TRBJ1-2, with D possibly matching TRBD1 (5 bases). V lost 9 bases, J lost 4 bases, and 12 bases lay in between. This CDR3 has 12 amino acids. The germline V gene encodes CDR1 LNHNV and CDR2 YYDKDF (reference sequence).

This clonotype was picked up many times. V usage is TRBV6-2 or TRBV6-3 and J usage is TRBJ2-6, with D possibly TRBD1 on 6 matching bases. The CDR3 totals 19 residues. V dropped 0 bases and J dropped 2 bases, with 17 bases sitting between them. The germline CDR1 and CDR2 sequences are MNHEY and SVGEGT. The CDR3 region is CASSYSKSEGVPGANVLTF. The CDR3 nucleotides read TGTGCCAGCAGTTACTCGAAGTCCGAGGGGGTCCCTGGGGCCAACGTCCTGACTTTC.

There are many counts of this clonotype. The chain employs TRBV6-2 or TRBV6-3 and TRBJ2-3; 13 positions agree with TRBD2. The CDR3 length is 19 residues. Trimming at V came to 5 bases and at J to 4 bases, leaving 15 bases not matched to a gene. Germline CDR1 and CDR2: MNHEY and SVGEGT. The CDR3 sequence: CASSTGLAGATTRSDTQYF. For the CDR3, the DNA is TGTGCCAGCAGTACCGGACTAGCGGGGGCCACCACTCGCTCAGATACGCAGTATTTT.

This clonotype was detected many times. The genes are TRBV7-2 and TRBJ1-5; no firm D call. The V end lost 2 bases, the J end lost 3 bases, and 8 bases lay between the germline ends. In germline, CDR1 is SGHTA, CDR2 FQGNSA. This CDR3 comprises 14 residues. For the CDR3, the DNA is TGTGCCAGCAGCTTACAAACAGCCAATCAGCCCCAGCATTTT. Protein: CASSLQTANQPQHF.

Many counts were recorded for this clonotype. The chain carries TRBV7-2 and TRBJ1-2, with TRBD1 identical over 8 bases. After removal of 5 bases from V and 4 bases from J, the junction contained 9 bases not matched to a gene. Germline CDR1 SGHTA, CDR2 FQGNSA. This CDR3 is built from 15 residues. Here the CDR3 reads CASSPSTGAGYGYTF. Written as DNA, the CDR3 is TGTGCCAGCAGCCCGTCGACAGGGGCGGGCTATGGCTACACCTTC. The whole variable domain, filled in from reference TRBV7-2 and TRBJ1-2, reads GAGVSQSPSNKVTEKGKDVELRCDPISGHTALYWYRQSLGQGLEFLIYFQGNSAPDKSGLPSDRFSAERTGGSVSTLTIQRTQQEDSAVYLCASSPSTGAGYGYTFGSGTRLTVV.

The chain uses TRBV7-8 and TRBJ2-1; D perhaps matches TRBD2 (5 bases). V lost 8 bases and J lost 0, with 11 bases in between. CDR1 and CDR2 (germline): SGHVS, FQNEAQ. CDR3 length equals 14 residues. As DNA, the CDR3 is TGTGCCAGCGGCTCCCGGGACTCCTACAATGAGCAGTTCTTC. The encoded protein is CASGSRDSYNEQFF.

This clonotype occurred many times. CDR3 loop: CASSLTPQGSYNEQFF. DNA of the CDR3: TGCGCCAGCAGCTTGACCCCTCAGGGCTCCTACAATGAGCAGTTCTTC. The V call is TRBV5-1, the J call TRBJ2-1; the D gene is possibly TRBD1 (5 bases). CDR1 is SGHRS, CDR2 YFSETQ, per germline. The V end was cut by 1 base, the J end by 0 bases, with 11 bases between. This CDR3 comprises 16 residues.

Many counts were recorded for this clonotype. The gene calls are TRBV20-1 and TRBJ1-1, with D possibly TRBD1 on 6 matching bases. The CDR3 consists of 10 residues. Germline V gene data show CDR1 as DFQATT and CDR2 as SNEGSKA (reference sequence). The CDR3 spells CSPSGARAFF. In DNA, the CDR3 is TGCAGCCCTTCAGGGGCGCGAGCTTTCTTT.

The CDR3 is CASSLPQGSYYGYTF. CDR3 nucleotide sequence: TGCGCCAGCAGCCTTCCGCAGGGGTCTTACTATGGCTACACCTTC. This sequence joins TRBV4-1 and TRBJ1-2; possibly TRBD1 for D (6 bases). V was pared by 4 bases and J by 3 bases, with 15 bases between. This CDR3 contains 15 residues. Germline V lookup: CDR1 MGHRA, CDR2 YSYEKL.